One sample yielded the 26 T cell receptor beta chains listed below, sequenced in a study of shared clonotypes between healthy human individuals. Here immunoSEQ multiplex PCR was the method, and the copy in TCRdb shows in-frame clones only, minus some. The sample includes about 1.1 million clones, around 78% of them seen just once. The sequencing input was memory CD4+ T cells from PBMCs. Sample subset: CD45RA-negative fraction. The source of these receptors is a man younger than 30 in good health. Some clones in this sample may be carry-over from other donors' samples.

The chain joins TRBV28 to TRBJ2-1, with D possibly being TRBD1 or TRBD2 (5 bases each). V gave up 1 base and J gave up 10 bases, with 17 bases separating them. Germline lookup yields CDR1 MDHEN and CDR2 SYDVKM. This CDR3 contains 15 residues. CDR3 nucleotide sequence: TGTGCCAGCAGTTTATTGGGGACGGTGCATTGGGAGCAGTTCTTC. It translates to CASSLLGTVHWEQFF.

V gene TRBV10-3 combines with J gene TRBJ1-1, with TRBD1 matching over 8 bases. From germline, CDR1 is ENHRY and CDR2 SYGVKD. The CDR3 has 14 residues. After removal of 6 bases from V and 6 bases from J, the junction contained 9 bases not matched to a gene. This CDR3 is CAIRTQGDWAEAFF. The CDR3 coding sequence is TGTGCCATCAGAACACAGGGGGATTGGGCTGAAGCTTTCTTT.

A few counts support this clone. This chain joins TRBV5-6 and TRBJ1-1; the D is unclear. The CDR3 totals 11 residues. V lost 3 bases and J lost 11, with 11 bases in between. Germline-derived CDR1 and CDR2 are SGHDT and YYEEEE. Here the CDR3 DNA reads TGTGCCAGCAGCTCTGGCGGGGTGGCTTTCTTT. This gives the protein CASSSGGVAFF.

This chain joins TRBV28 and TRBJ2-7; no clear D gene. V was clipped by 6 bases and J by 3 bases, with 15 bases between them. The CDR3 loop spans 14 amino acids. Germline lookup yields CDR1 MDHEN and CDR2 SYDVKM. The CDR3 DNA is TGTGCCAGCAGACTTTCCGGGCCAAACTACGAGCAGTACTTC. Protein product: CASRLSGPNYEQYF.

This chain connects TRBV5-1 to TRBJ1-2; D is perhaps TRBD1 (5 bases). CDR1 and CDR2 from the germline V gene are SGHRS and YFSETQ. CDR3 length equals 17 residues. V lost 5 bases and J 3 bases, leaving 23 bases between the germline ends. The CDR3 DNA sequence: TGCGCCAGCAGATCACCGGGGACGGTCGCAACAGACTATGGCTACACCTTC. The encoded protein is CASRSPGTVATDYGYTF.

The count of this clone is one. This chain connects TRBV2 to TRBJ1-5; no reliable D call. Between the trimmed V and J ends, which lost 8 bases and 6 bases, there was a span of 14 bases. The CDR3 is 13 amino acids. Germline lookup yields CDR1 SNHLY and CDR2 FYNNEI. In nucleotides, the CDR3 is TGTGCCAGCTCGCTTGGGCCAAGTCAGCCCCAGCATTTT. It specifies CASSLGPSQPQHF.

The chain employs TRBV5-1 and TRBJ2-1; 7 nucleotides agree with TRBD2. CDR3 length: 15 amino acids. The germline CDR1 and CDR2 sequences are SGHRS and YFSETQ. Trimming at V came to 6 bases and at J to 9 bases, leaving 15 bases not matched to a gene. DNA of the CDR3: TGCGCCAGCACCGGACTGGCGGGAGAACTCGGTGAGCAGTTCTTC. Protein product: CASTGLAGELGEQFF.

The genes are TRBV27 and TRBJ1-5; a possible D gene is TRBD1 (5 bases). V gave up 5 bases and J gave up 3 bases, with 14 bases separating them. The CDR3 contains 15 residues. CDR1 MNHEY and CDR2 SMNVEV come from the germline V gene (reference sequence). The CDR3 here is CASSPRGHTNQPQHF. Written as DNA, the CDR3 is TGTGCCAGCAGTCCCCGGGGCCATACCAATCAGCCCCAGCATTTT.

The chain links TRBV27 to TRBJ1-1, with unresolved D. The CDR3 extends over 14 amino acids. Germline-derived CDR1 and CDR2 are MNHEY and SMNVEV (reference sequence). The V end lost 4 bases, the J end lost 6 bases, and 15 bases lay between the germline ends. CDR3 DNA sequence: TGTGCCAGCAGTTCGTTTCACCGTTCCGCTGAAGCTTTCTTT. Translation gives CASSSFHRSAEAFF.

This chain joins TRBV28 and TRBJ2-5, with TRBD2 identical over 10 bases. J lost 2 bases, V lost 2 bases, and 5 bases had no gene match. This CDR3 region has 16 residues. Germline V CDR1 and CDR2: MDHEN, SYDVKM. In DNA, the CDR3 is TGTGCCAGCAGTTTAGTGGCTAGCGGGAGACAAGAGACCCAGTACTTC. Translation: CASSLVASGRQETQYF.

The CDR3 sequence is CASSPKGQSNHNQPQHF. CDR3 sequence (DNA): TGTGCCAGCTCACCTAAGGGACAATCGAACCATAATCAGCCCCAGCATTTT. The chain employs TRBV18 and TRBJ1-5, with D maybe TRBD1 (6 bases). V lost 3 bases and J lost 4, with 19 bases in between. CDR3 length: 17 residues. The germline V gene has CDR1 KGHSH and CDR2 LQKENI. The full variable domain, with the rest looked up from reference TRBV18 and TRBJ1-5, is NAGVMQNPRHLVRRRGQEARLRCSPMKGHSHVYWYRQLPEEGLKFMVYLQKENIIDESGMPKERFSAEFPKEGPSILRIQQVVRGDSAAYFCASSPKGQSNHNQPQHFGDGTRLSIL.

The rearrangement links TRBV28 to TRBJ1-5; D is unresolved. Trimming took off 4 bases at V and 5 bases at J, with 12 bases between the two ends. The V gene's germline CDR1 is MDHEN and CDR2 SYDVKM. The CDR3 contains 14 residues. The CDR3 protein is CASSSQRTHQPQHF. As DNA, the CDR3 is TGTGCCAGCAGTTCTCAGCGGACGCATCAGCCCCAGCATTTT.

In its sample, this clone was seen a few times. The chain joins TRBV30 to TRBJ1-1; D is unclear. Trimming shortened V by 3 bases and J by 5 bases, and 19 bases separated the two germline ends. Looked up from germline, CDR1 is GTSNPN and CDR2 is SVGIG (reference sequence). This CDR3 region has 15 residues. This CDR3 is CAWSPYVGVGTEAFF. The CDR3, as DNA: TGTGCCTGGAGCCCTTACGTCGGGGTCGGGACTGAAGCTTTCTTT.

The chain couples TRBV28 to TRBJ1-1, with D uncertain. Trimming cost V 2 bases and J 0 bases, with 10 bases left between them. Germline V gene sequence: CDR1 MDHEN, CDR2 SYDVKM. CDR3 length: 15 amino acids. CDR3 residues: CASSLEGRVNTEAFF. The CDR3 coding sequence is TGTGCCAGCAGTTTAGAAGGACGGGTGAACACTGAAGCTTTCTTT.

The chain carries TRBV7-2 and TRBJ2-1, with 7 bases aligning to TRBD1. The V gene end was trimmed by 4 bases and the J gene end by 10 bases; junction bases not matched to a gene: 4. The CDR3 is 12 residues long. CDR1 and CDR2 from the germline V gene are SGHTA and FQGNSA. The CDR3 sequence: CASSSQQGEQFF. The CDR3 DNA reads TGTGCCAGCAGCTCGCAACAGGGGGAGCAGTTCTTC.

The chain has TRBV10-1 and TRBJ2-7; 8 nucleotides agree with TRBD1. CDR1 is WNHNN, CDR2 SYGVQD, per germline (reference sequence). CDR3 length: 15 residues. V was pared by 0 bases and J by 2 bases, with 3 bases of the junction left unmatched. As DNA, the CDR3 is TGCGCCAGCAGTGAGTCAGGACAGGGTCCCTACGAGCAGTACTTC. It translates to CASSESGQGPYEQYF.

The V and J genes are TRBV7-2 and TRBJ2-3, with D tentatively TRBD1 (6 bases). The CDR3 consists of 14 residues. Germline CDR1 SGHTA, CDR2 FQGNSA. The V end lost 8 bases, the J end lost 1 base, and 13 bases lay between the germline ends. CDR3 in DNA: TGTGCCAGCCAGGGGCAGGGCGGCACAGATACGCAGTATTTT. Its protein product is CASQGQGGTDTQYF.

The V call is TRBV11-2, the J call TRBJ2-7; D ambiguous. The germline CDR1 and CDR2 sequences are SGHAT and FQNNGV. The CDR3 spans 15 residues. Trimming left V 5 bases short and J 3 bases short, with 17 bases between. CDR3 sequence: CASSPKTQGGYEQYF. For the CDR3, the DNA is TGTGCCAGCAGCCCCAAAACCCAAGGCGGCTACGAGCAGTACTTC.

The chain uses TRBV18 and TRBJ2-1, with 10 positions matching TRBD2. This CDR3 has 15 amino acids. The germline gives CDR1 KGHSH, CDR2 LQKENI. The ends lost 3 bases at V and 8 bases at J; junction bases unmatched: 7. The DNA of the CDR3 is TGTGCCAGCTCACCGTCACTAGCGGGACGCGATGAGCAGTTCTTC. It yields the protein CASSPSLAGRDEQFF.

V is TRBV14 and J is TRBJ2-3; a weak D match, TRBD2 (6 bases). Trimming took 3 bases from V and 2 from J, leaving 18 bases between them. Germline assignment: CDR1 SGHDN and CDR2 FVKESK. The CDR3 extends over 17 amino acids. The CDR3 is CASSHVKFRESTDTQYF. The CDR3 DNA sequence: TGTGCCAGCAGCCATGTAAAGTTCCGGGAGTCCACAGATACGCAGTATTTT.

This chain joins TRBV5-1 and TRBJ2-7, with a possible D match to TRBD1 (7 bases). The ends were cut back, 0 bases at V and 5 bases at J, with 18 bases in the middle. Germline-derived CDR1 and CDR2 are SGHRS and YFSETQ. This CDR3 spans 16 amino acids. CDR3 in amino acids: CASSLGDSGGLDEQYF. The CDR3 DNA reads TGCGCCAGCAGCTTGGGAGACTCAGGGGGGCTTGACGAGCAGTACTTC. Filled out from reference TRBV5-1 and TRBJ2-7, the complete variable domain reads KAGVTQTPRYLIKTRGQQVTLSCSPISGHRSVSWYQQTPGQGLQFLFEYFSETQRNKGNFPGRFSGRQFSNSRSEMNVSTLELGDSALYLCASSLGDSGGLDEQYFGPGTRLTVT.

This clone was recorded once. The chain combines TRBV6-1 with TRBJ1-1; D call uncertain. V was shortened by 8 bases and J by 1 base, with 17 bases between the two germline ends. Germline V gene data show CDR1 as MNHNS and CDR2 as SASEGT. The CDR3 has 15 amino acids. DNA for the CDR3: TGTGCCAGCTCATTGGCGGGGTCCGCGAACACTGAAGCTTTCTTT. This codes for CASSLAGSANTEAFF.

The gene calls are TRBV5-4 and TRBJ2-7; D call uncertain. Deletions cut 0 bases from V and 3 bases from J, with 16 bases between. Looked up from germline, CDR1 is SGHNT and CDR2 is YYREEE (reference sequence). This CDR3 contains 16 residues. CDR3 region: CASSLGGVGSYYEQYF. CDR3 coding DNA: TGTGCCAGCAGCTTGGGTGGGGTCGGCAGCTACTACGAGCAGTACTTC.

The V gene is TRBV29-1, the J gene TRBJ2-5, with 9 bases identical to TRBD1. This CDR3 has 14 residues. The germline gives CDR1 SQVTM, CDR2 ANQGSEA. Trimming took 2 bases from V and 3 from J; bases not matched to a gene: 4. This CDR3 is CSVETGTGKETQYF. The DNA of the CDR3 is TGCAGCGTTGAAACCGGGACAGGGAAAGAGACCCAGTACTTC.

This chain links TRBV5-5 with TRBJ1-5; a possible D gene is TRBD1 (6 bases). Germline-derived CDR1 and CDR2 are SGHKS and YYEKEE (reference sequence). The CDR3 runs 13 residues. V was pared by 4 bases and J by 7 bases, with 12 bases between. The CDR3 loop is CASSNRVGQPQHF. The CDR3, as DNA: TGTGCCAGCAGCAACAGGGTTGGGCAGCCCCAGCATTTT.

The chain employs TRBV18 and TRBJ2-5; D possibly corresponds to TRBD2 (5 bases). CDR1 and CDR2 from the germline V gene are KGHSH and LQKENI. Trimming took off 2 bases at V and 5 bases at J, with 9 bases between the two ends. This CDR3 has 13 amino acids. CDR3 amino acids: CASSPTSPETQYF. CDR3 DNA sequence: TGTGCCAGCTCACCAACTAGTCCGGAGACCCAGTACTTC.